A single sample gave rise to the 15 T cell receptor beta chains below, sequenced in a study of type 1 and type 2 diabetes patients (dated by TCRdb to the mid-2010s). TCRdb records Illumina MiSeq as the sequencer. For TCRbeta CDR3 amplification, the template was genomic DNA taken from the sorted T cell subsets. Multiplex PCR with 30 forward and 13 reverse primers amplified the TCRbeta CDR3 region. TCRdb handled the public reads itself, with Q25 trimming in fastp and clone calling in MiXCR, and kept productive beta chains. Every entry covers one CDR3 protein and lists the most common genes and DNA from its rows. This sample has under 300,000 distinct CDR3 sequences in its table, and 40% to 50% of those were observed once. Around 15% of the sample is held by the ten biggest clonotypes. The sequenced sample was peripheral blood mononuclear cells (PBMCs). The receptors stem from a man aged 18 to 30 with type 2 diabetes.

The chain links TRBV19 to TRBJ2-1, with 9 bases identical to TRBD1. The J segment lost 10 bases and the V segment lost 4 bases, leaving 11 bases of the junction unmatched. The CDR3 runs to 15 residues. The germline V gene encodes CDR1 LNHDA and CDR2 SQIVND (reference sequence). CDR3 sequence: CASSRSPGQGGEQFF. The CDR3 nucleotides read TGTGCCAGTAGTAGGTCACCGGGACAGGGAGGCGAGCAGTTCTTC.

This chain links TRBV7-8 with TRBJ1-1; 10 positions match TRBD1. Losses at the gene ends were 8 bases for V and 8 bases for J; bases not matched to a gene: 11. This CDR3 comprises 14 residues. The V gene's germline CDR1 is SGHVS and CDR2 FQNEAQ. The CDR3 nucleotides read TGTGCCAGCTCGTCTAGGGGACAGGGGCTAGAAGCTTTCTTT. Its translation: CASSSRGQGLEAFF. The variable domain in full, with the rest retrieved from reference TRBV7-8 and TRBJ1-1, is GAGVSQSPRYKVAKRGQDVALRCDPISGHVSLFWYQQALGQGPEFLTYFQNEAQLDKSGLPSDRFFAERPEGSVSTLKIQRTQQEDSAVYLCASSSRGQGLEAFFGQGTRLTVV.

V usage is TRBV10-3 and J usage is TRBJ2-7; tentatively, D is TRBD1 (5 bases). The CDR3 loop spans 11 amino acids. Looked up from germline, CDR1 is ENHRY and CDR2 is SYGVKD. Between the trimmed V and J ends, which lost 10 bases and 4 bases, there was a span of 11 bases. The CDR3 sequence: CATWQGYEQYF. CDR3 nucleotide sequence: TGTGCCACCTGGCAGGGTTACGAGCAGTACTTC.

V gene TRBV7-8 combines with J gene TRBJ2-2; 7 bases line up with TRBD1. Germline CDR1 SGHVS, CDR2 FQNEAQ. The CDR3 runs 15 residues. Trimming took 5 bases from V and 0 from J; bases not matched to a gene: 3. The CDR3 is CASSPGQTNTGELFF. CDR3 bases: TGTGCCAGCAGCCCGGGACAGACGAACACCGGGGAGCTGTTTTTT.

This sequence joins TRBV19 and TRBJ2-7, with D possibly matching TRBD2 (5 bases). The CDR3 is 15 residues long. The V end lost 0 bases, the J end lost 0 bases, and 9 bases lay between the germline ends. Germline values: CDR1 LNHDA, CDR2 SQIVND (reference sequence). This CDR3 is CASSIDRGSSYEQYF. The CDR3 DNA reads TGTGCCAGTAGTATAGATCGGGGAAGCTCCTACGAGCAGTACTTC.

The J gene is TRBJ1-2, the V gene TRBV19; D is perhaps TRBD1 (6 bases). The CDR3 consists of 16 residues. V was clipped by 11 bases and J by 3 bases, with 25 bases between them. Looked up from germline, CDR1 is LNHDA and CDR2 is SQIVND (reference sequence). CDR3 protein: CAWSVAGAGRDYGYTF. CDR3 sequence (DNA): TGTGCCTGGAGTGTGGCGGGGGCCGGTCGGGACTATGGCTACACCTTC.

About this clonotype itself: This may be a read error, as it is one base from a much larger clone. CDR3 region: CASRVSNQPQHF. CDR3 DNA: TGTGCCAGCAGGGTTAGCAATCAGCCCCAGCATTTT. The chain recombines TRBV12-3 or TRBV12-4 with TRBJ1-5, with D unclear. Trimming stripped 6 bases from V and 0 bases from J, with 3 bases between. The CDR3 contains 12 residues.

The CDR3 bases are TGTGCCAGTAGTCCCCCGGAACAGGGGTCCTATGGCTACACCTTC. Its protein product is CASSPPEQGSYGYTF. V is TRBV19 and J is TRBJ1-2; 7 nucleotides line up with TRBD1. Losses at the gene ends were 5 bases for V and 4 bases for J; bases not matched to a gene: 10. This CDR3 contains 15 residues. From germline, CDR1 is LNHDA and CDR2 SQIVND (reference sequence).

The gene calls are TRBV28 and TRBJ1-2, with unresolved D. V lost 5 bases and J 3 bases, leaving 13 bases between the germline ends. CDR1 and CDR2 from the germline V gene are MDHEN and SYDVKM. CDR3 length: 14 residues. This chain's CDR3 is CASSLTWQHYGYTF. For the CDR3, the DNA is TGTGCCAGCAGTCTCACCTGGCAGCACTATGGCTACACCTTC.

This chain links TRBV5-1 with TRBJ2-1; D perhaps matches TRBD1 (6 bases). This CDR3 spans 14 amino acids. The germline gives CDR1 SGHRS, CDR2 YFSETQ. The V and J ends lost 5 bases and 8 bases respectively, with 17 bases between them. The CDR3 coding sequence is TGCGCCAGCAGACGCGGACCTTCAGGGGATGAGCAGTTCTTC. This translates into CASRRGPSGDEQFF. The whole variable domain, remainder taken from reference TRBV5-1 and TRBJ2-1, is KAGVTQTPRYLIKTRGQQVTLSCSPISGHRSVSWYQQTPGQGLQFLFEYFSETQRNKGNFPGRFSGRQFSNSRSEMNVSTLELGDSALYLCASRRGPSGDEQFFGPGTRLTVL.

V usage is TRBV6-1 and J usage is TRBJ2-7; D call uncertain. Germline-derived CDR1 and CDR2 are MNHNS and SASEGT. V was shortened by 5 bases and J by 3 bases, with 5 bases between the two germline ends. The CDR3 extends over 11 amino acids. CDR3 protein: CASSINYEQYF. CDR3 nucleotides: TGTGCCAGCAGTATAAACTACGAGCAGTACTTC.

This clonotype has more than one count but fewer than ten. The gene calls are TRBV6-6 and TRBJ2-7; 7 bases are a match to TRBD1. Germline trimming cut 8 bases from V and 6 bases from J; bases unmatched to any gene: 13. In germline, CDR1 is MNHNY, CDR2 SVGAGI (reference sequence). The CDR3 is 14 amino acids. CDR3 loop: CASGANGAGGEQYF. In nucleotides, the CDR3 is TGTGCCAGCGGAGCTAACGGGGCAGGGGGCGAGCAGTACTTC.

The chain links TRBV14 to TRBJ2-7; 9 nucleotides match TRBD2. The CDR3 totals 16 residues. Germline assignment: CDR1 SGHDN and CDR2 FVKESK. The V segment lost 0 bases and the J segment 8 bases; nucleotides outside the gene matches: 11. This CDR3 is CASSQEALAGRGKQYF. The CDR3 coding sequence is TGTGCCAGCAGCCAAGAGGCCCTAGCGGGGAGGGGGAAGCAGTACTTC.

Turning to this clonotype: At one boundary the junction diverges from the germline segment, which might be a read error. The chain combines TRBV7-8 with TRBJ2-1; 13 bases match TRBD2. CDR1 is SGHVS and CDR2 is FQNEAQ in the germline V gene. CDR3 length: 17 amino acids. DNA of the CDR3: TGTGCCAGCAGTTTGACTAGCGGGGGGACAACCCACAATGAGCGGTTCTTC. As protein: CASSLTSGGTTHNERFF. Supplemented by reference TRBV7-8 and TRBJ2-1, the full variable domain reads GAGVSQSPRYKVAKRGQDVALRCDPISGHVSLFWYQQALGQGPEFLTYFQNEAQLDKSGLPSDRFFAERPEGSVSTLKIQRTQQEDSAVYLCASSLTSGGTTHNERFFGPGTRLTVL.

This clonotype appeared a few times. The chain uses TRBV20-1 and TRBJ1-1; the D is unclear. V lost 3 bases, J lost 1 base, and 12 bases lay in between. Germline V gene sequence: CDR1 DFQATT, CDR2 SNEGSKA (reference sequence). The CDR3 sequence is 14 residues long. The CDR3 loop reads CSARRNGRNTEAFF. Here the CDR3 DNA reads TGCAGTGCTAGGCGAAACGGGAGGAACACTGAAGCTTTCTTT.